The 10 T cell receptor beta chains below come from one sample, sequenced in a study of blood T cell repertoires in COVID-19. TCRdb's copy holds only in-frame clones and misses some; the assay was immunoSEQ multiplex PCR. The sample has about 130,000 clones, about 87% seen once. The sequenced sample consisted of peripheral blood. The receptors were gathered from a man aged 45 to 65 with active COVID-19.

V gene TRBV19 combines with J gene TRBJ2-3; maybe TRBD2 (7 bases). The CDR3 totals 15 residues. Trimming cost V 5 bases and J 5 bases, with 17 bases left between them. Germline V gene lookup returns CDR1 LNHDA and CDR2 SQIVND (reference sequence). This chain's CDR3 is CASSLQGRAGDTQYF. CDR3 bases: TGTGCCAGTAGTCTCCAGGGGAGGGCAGGAGATACGCAGTATTTT.

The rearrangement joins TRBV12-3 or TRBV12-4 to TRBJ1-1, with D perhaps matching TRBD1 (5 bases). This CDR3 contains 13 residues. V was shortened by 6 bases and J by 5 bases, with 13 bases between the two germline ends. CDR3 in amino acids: CASRDNAVTEAFF. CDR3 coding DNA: TGTGCCAGCAGGGACAATGCGGTAACTGAAGCTTTCTTT.

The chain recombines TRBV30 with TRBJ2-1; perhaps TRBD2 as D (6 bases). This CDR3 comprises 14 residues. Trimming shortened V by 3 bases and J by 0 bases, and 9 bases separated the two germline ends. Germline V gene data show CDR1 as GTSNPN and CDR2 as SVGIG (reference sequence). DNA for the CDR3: TGTGCCTGGAGACAAGCGGGCTCCTACAATGAGCAGTTCTTC. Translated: CAWRQAGSYNEQFF.

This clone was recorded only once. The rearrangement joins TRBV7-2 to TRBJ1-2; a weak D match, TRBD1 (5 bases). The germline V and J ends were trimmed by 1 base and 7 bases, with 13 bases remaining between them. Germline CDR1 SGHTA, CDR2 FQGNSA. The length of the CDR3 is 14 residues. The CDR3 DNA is TGTGCCAGCAGCTTAGGGGGGACTCTGGTTGGCTACACCTTC. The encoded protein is CASSLGGTLVGYTF.

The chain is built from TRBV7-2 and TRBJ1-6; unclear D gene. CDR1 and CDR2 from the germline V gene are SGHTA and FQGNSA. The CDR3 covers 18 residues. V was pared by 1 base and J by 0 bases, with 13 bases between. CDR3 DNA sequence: TGTGCCAGCAGCTTAGACAGAGTGGGGAGCTCCTATAATTCACCCCTCCACTTT. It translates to CASSLDRVGSSYNSPLHF. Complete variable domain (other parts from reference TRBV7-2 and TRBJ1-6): GAGVSQSPSNKVTEKGKDVELRCDPISGHTALYWYRQSLGQGLEFLIYFQGNSAPDKSGLPSDRFSAERTGGSVSTLTIQRTQQEDSAVYLCASSLDRVGSSYNSPLHFGNGTRLTVT.

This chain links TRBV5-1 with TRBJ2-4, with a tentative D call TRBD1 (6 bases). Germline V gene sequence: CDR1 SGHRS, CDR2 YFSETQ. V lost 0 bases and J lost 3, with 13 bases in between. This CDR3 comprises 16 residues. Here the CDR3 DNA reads TGCGCCAGCAGCTTGGCTACAGGGTCAAGCAAAAACATTCAGTACTTC. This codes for CASSLATGSSKNIQYF.

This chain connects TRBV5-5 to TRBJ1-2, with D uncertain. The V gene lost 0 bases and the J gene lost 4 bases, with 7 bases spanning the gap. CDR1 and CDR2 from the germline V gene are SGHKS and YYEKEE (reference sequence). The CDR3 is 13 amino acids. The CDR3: CASSLGQSYGYTF. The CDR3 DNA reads TGTGCCAGCAGCTTGGGGCAGTCCTATGGCTACACCTTC.

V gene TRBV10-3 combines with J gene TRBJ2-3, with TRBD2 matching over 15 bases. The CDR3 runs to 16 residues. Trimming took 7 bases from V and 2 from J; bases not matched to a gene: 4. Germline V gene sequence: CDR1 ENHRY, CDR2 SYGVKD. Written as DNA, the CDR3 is TGTGCCATCAAAAGGACTAGCGGGGGGGCCACAGATACGCAGTATTTT. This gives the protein CAIKRTSGGATDTQYF.

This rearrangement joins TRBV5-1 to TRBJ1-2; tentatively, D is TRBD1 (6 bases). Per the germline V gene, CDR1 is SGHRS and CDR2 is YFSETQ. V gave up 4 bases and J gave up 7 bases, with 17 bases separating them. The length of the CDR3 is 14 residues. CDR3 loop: CASSPEGGGFGYTF. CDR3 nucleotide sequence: TGCGCCAGCAGCCCGGAGGGGGGGGGTTTTGGCTACACCTTC. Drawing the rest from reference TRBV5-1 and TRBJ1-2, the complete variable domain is KAGVTQTPRYLIKTRGQQVTLSCSPISGHRSVSWYQQTPGQGLQFLFEYFSETQRNKGNFPGRFSGRQFSNSRSEMNVSTLELGDSALYLCASSPEGGGFGYTFGSGTRLTVV.

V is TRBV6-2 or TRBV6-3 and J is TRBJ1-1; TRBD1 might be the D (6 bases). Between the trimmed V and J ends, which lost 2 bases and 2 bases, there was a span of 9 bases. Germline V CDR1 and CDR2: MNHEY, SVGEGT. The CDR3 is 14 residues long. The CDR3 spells CASSYLTGNTEAFF. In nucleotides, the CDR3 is TGTGCCAGCAGTTACCTGACAGGAAACACTGAAGCTTTCTTT.